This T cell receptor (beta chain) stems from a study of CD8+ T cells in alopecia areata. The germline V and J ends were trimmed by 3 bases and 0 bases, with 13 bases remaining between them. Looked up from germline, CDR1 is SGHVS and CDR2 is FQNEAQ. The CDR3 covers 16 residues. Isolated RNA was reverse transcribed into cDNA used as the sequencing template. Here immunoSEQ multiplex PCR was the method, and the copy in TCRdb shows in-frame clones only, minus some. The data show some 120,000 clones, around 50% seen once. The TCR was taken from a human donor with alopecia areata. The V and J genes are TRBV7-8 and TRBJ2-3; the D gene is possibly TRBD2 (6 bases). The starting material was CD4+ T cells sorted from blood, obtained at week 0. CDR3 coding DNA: TGTGCCAGCAGCTTTAACTCGGGAGAAAGCACAGATACGCAGTATTTT. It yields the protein CASSFNSGESTDTQYF.